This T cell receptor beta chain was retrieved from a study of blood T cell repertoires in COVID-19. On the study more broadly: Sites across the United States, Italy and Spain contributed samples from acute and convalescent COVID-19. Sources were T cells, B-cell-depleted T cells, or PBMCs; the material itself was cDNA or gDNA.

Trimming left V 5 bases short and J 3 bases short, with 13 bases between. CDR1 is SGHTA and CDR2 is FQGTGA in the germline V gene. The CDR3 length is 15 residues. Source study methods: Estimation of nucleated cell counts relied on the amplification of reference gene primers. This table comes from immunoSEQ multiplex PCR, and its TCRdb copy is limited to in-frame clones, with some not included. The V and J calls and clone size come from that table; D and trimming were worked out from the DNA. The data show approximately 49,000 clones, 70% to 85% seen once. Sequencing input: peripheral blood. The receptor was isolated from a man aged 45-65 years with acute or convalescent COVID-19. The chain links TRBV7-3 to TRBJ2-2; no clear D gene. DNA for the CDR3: TGTGCCAGCAGCCCCCTAGGAGCGTACACCGGGGAGCTGTTTTTT. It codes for CASSPLGAYTGELFF.